This TCR beta chain is from a study of blood T cell repertoires in COVID-19. Overall study: Samples taken during acute and convalescent COVID-19 were collected in the United States, Italy and Spain. T cells, B-cell-depleted T cells, or PBMCs provided the cDNA or gDNA that served as material.

This clone has a handful of counts. As handled by the study authors: Amplified reference gene primers provided the basis for estimating nucleated cell counts. This table comes from immunoSEQ multiplex PCR, and its TCRdb copy is limited to in-frame clones, with some not included. V, J and clone size derive from that table, while D and trimming were established from the DNA sequence. The sample lists about 220,000 clones; roughly 84% were seen once. In germline, CDR1 is SGHTA, CDR2 FQGNSA. The CDR3 length is 13 residues. The V and J ends lost 3 bases and 6 bases respectively, with 6 bases between them. The chain employs TRBV7-2 and TRBJ1-6; D is ambiguous. The sequenced material came from peripheral blood. This receptor was obtained from an elderly woman with acute or convalescent COVID-19. The CDR3 protein is CASSLEFNSPLHF. CDR3 coding DNA: TGTGCCAGCAGCTTGGAGTTTAATTCACCCCTCCACTTT.